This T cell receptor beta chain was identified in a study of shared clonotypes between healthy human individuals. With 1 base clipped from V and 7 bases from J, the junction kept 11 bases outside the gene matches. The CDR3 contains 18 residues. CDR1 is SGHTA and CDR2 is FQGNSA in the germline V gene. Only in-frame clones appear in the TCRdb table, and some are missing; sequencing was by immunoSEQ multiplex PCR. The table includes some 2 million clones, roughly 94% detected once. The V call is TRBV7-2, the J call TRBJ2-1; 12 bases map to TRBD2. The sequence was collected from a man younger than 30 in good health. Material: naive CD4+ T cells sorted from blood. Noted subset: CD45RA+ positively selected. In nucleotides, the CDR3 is TGTGCCAGCAGCTTAGGGCTAGCGGGAGGGTTGGGAAGGAATGAGCAGTTCTTC. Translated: CASSLGLAGGLGRNEQFF.